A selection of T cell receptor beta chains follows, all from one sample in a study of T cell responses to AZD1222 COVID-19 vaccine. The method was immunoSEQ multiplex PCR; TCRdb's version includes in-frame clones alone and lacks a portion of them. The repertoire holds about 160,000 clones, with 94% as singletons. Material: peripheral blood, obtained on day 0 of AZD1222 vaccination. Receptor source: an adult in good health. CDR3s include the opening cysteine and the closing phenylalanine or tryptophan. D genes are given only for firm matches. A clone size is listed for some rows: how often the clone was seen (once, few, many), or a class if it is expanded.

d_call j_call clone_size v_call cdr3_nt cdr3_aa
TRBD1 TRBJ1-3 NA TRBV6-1 TGTGCCAGCAGTCAAGACAGGGCTGACTCTGGAAACACCATATATTTT CASSQDRADSGNTIYF
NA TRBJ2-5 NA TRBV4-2 TGTGCCAGCAGCCAAGTGGCAGGGGCTATCCAAGAGACCCAGTACTTC CASSQVAGAIQETQYF
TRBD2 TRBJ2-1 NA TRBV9 TGTGCCAGCAGCGTAGAAGGGAGGGAGTACAATGAGCAGTTCTTC CASSVEGREYNEQFF
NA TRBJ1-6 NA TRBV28 TGTGCCAGCAGTTTCCGCGGGGGGCTGGGTTCACCCCTCCACTTT CASSFRGGLGSPLHF
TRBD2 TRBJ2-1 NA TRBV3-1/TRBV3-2 TGTGCCAGCAGCCAATATCCCGGCGGGAGAAATCGCAATGAGCAGTTCTTC CASSQYPGGRNRNEQFF
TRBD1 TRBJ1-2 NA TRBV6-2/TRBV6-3 TGTGCCAGCAGTAGACAGGGAGGCGGCTACACCTTC CASSRQGGGYTF
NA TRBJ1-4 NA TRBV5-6 TGTGCCAGCAGCCTAGACAGCGCAAGGGAAAAACTGTTTTTT CASSLDSAREKLFF
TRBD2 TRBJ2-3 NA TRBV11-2 TGTGCCACGGGGGGTCGCAAAGATACGCAGTATTTT CATGGRKDTQYF
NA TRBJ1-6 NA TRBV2 TGTGCCAGCAGTGATTGGGGGAGTAGTTCACCCCTCCACTTT CASSDWGSSSPLHF
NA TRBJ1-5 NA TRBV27 TGTGCCAGCAGTCTCCGGGGGCAGGGATCCGATCAGCCCCAGCATTTT CASSLRGQGSDQPQHF
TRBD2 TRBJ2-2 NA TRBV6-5 TGTGCCAGCAGAACTAGCGGGAGTTGGCCCGGGGAGCTGTTTTTT CASRTSGSWPGELFF
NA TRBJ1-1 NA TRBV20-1 TGCCTAGAGGACACTGAAGCTTTCTTT CLEDTEAFF
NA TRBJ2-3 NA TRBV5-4 TGTGCCAGCAGCCTGCCCCTGGCGGGGGCGCCCACAGATACGCAGTATTTT CASSLPLAGAPTDTQYF
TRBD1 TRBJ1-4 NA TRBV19 TGTGCCAGTAGTATGCAGGGGGCCGGAAAACTGTTTTTT CASSMQGAGKLFF
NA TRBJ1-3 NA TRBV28 TGTGCCAGCAGGGCGGGCGGCTCTTTAACTTGGACCATATATTTT CASRAGGSLTWTIYF
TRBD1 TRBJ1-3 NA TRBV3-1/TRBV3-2 TGTGCCAGCAGCCACCGACAGGGGAGCCCTGGAAACACCATATATTTT CASSHRQGSPGNTIYF
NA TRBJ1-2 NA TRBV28 TGTGCCAGCAACCTAATGATCGGGACGCATAACTATGGCTACACCTTC CASNLMIGTHNYGYTF
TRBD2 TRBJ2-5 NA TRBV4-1 TGCGCCAGCAGCCAAGCCGGGACTAGCGGACAAGAGACCCAGTACTTC CASSQAGTSGQETQYF
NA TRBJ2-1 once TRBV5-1 TGCGCCAGCAGCCGGGCCCCGGGAAGCTCCTACAATGAGCAGTTCTTC CASSRAPGSSYNEQFF
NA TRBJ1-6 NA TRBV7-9 TGTGCCAGCAGTCCTCCTACCTATAATTCACCCCTCCACTTT CASSPPTYNSPLHF
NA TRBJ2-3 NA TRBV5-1 TGCGCCAGCAGCTTGTCAGCAACGCCAGATACGCAGTATTTT CASSLSATPDTQYF
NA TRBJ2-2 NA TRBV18 TGTGCCAGCTCACGACAGTCCCCTGGGGAGCTGTTTTTT CASSRQSPGELFF
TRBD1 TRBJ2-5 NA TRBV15 TGTGCCACCAGCGAGGGACAGGGGTTTCGGGAGACCCAGTACTTC CATSEGQGFRETQYF
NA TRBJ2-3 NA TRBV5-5 TGTGCCAGCAGCTCGGGACATTCGACAGATACGCAGTATTTT CASSSGHSTDTQYF
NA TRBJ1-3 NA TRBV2 TGTGCCAGCAGTCGCAGGGCTGGAAACACCATATATTTT CASSRRAGNTIYF
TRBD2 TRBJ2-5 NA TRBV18 TGTGCCAGCTCACCATGGGCTAGCGGGAGCCAAGAGACCCAGTACTTC CASSPWASGSQETQYF
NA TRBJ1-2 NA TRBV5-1 TGCGCCAGCAGCTTGGCCTCGGGAGGGGATGGCTACACCTTC CASSLASGGDGYTF
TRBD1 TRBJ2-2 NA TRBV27 TGTGCCAGCAGTTTATTCGGACAGGGGATCGGGGAGCTGTTTTTT CASSLFGQGIGELFF
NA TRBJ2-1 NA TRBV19 TGTGCCAGTAGCTTCTCATCCGCCTCCTACAATGAGCAGTTCTTC CASSFSSASYNEQFF
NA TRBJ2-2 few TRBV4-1 TGCGCCAGCAGTGCACCGGGGAACACCGGGGAGCTGTTTTTT CASSAPGNTGELFF
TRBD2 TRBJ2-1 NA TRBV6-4 TGTGCCAGCAGTGATAATAGCGGGGGGGCTAGTAATGAGCAGTTCTTC CASSDNSGGASNEQFF
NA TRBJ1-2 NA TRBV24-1 TGTGCCACCAGTGTGTACTATGGCTACACCTTC CATSVYYGYTF
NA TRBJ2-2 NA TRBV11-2 TGTGCCAGCAGCTCGCTAGCGACCGGGGAGCTGTTTTTT CASSSLATGELFF
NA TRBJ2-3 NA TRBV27 TGTGCCAGCAGTCCGCGGGCTACGGATACGCAGTATTTT CASSPRATDTQYF
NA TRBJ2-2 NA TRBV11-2 TGTGCCAGCAGCCCGGGACCAAACACCGGGGAGCTGTTTTTT CASSPGPNTGELFF
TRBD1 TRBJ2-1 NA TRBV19 TGTGCCAGTAGTCCGACAGGGAACTCCTACAATGAGCAGTTCTTC CASSPTGNSYNEQFF
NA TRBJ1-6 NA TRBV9 TGTGCCAGCAGCGCCCCCCGAGGGACAAATTCACCCCTCCACTTT CASSAPRGTNSPLHF
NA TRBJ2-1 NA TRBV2 TGTGCCAGCTTCAGGAGCAGGGAGGCTGTAGGGCACAATGAGCAGTTCTTC CASFRSREAVGHNEQFF
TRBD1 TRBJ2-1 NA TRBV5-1 TGCGCCAGCAGCCGGGGGACAGGGGAGGTTTATGAGCAGTTCTTC CASSRGTGEVYEQFF
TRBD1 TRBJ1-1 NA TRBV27 TGTGCCAGCAGAGACAGGGGGCATTTTACTGAAGCTTTCTTT CASRDRGHFTEAFF
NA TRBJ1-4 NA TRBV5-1 TGCGCCAGCAGCTTGACCACAACTAATGAAAAACTGTTTTTT CASSLTTTNEKLFF
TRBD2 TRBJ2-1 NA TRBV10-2 TGCGCCAGCAGTGAACAACTAGCGGGGGGCAATGAGCAGTTCTTC CASSEQLAGGNEQFF